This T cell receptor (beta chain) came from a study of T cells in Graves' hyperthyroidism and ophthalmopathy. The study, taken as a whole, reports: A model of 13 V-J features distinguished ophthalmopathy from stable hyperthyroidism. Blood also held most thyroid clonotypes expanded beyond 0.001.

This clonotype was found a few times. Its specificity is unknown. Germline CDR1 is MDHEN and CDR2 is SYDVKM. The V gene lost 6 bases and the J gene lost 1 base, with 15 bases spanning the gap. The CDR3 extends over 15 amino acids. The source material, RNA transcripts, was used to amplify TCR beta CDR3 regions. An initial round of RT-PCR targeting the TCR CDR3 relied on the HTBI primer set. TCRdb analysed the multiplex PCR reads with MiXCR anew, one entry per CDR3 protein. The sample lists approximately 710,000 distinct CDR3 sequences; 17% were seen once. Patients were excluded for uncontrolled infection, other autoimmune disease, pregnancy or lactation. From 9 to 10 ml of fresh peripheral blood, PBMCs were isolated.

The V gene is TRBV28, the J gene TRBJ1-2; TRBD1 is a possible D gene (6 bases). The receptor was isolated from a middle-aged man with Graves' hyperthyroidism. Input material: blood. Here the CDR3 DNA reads TGTGCCAGCAGCCCGGGACACGGACATAACTATGGCTACACCTTC. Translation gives CASSPGHGHNYGYTF.